This T cell receptor beta chain was recovered during a study of control samples from healthy donors and cancer patients. This clone was detected only once. Clones were sequenced by immunoSEQ multiplex PCR, and TCRdb holds only the in-frame ones, with some missing. The sample carries about 250,000 clones, around 80% recorded once. Per germline, CDR1 MNHEY and CDR2 SMNVEV (reference sequence). Deletions cut 5 bases from V and 4 bases from J, with 8 bases between. The CDR3 contains 13 residues. The chain couples TRBV27 to TRBJ2-2; the D is unclear. Sequencing input: PBMCs. The receptor was isolated from a woman in her sixties with lung cancer. The CDR3 here is CASSHDPTGELFF. The CDR3 nucleotides are TGTGCCAGCAGTCACGACCCCACCGGGGAGCTGTTTTTT.